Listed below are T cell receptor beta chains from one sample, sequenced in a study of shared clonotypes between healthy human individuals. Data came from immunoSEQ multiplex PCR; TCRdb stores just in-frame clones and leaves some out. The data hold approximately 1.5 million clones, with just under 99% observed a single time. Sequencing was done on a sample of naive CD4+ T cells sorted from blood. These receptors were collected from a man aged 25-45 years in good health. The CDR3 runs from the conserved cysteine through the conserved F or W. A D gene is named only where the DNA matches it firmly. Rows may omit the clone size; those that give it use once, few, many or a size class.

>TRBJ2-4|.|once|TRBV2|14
TGTGCCAGCAGTGAAATGGGATCTAAAAACATTCAGTACTTC
CASSEMGSKNIQYF
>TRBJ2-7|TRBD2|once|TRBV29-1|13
TGCAGCGTTGAGGGTAGCGGGGACTACGAGCAGTACTTC
CSVEGSGDYEQYF
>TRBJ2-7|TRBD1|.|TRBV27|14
TGTGCCAGCAGTCAGGGGACAGCACTTTACGAGCAGTACTTC
CASSQGTALYEQYF
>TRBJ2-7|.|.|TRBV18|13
TGTGCCAGCTCTGAGGGCATCCTCTACGAGCAGTACTTC
CASSEGILYEQYF
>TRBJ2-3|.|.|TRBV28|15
TGTGCCAGCAGTTTAAGCCGGGGACGATCAGATACGCAGTATTTT
CASSLSRGRSDTQYF
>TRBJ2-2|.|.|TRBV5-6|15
TGTGCCAGCAGCTTGGAAGGCGCGAACACCGGGGAGCTGTTTTTT
CASSLEGANTGELFF
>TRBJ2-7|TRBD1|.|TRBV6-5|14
TGTGCCAGCAGGACAGGGGAATCGAGCTACGAGCAGTACTTC
CASRTGESSYEQYF
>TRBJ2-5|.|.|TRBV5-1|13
TGCGCCAGCAGCCGCGGGGTGGAAGAGACCCAGTACTTC
CASSRGVEETQYF
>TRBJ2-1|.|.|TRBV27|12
TGTGCCAGCAGTTCGGACTACAATGAGCAGTTCTTC
CASSSDYNEQFF
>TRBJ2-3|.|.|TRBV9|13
TGTGCCAGCAGCGTTTTCAGCACAGATACGCAGTATTTT
CASSVFSTDTQYF
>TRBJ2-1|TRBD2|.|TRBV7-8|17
TGTGCCAGCAGCTTAGGTGCCCGGACTAGCGGGAGACCTGAGCAGTTCTTC
CASSLGARTSGRPEQFF
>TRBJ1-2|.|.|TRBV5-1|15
TGCGCCAGCAGCTTGATCGGCAGGGAGGACTATGGCTACACCTTC
CASSLIGREDYGYTF
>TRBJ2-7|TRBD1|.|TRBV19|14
TGTGCCAGTAGACCCCGAGGGGGCAACTACGAGCAGTACTTC
CASRPRGGNYEQYF
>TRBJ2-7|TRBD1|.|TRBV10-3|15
TGTGCCATCAGCCGACAGGGCGTCGAAACCTACGAGCAGTACTTC
CAISRQGVETYEQYF
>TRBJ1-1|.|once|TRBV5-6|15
TGTGCCAGCAGCTTGAATCAACGGACCAACACTGAAGCTTTCTTT
CASSLNQRTNTEAFF
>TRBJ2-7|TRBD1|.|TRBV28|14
TGTGCCAGCAGTATGGACAGGAGCTCCTACGAGCAGTACTTC
CASSMDRSSYEQYF